This T cell receptor beta chain was recovered during a study of T cells in Graves' hyperthyroidism and ophthalmopathy. Trimming removed 7 bases from V and 2 bases from J, with 14 bases in between. This CDR3 has 14 residues. The germline CDR1 and CDR2 sequences are LNHDA and SQIVND (reference sequence). The CDR3 regions of TCR beta were amplified from RNA transcripts. The TCR CDR3 first-round RT-PCR relied on the HTBI primer set. TCRdb re-called the multiplex PCR reads through MiXCR, storing one row per CDR3 protein. The sample lists approximately 870,000 distinct CDR3 sequences, roughly 40% occurring once.

The chain uses TRBV19 and TRBJ1-2, with D perhaps TRBD1 (6 bases). The clonotype was recovered from a man younger than 35 with Graves' hyperthyroidism. Sequences were obtained from blood. The CDR3 sequence is CASTLGASNYGYTF. The CDR3 bases are TGTGCCAGTACCTTGGGGGCCTCAAACTATGGCTACACCTTC.